What follows is one TCR beta chain and its context. What it binds is not known. This sample is part of a study of vaccination effects on CD4 cells after COVID-19. Using immunoSEQ multiplex PCR, the repertoire was profiled, and TCRdb retains in-frame clones only, with some absent. The table has roughly 53,000 clones, 75% to 85% seen once. Trimming cost V 5 bases and J 5 bases, with 21 bases left between them. The CDR3 is made up of 16 amino acids. Germline V gene sequence: CDR1 MGHDK, CDR2 SYGVNS. Pools of viral peptides were used by the ViraFEST assay to expand antigen-specific CD4+ T cells ahead of sequencing. Subsequent to roughly 9 days of culture, CD4+ T cells were isolated. Vaccinated participants had no history of SARS-CoV-2 infection and tested negative for nucleocapsid antibodies.

The source was CD4+ T cells from PBMCs cultured with HCoV-OC43 spike peptides, collected before COVID-19 vaccination. The subset denotes: HCoV-OC43 spike overlapping peptide pool stimulation. This TCR derives from a human donor who received a COVID-19 vaccine. The V and J genes are TRBV25-1 and TRBJ1-1; perhaps TRBD1 as D (5 bases). CDR3 bases: TGTGCCAGCAGTCCCCGGGGGACTCAGGGAGGAACTGAAGCTTTCTTT. Translating it yields CASSPRGTQGGTEAFF.